These 12 T cell receptor beta chains were sequenced from one sample in a study of glioma-infiltrating T cells. TCR alpha and beta CDR3 regions were amplified from RNA using iRepertoire nested multiplex PCR. TCRdb fed the multiplex PCR reads into MiXCR, producing one record per CDR3 protein. The table lists approximately 89,000 distinct CDR3 sequences, 20% to 25% of them singletons. Sequenced sample: glioma tissue, nonneoplastic brain tissue, or PBMCs (not recorded which). The receptors come from a human donor with low-grade glioma or glioblastoma, undergoing nonglioma brain surgery, or in good health (not recorded which).

In its sample, this clonotype was seen many times. DNA of the CDR3: TGTGCCAGCAGTTTGGGACTAGCGGCGTCCTACGAGCAGTACTTC. It translates to CASSLGLAASYEQYF. The J gene is TRBJ2-7, the V gene TRBV12-3 or TRBV12-4; 11 nucleotides match TRBD2. The V gene end was trimmed by 3 bases and the J gene end by 1 base; junction bases not matched to a gene: 2. The CDR3 spans 15 residues.

Of note for this clonotype: This could be a read error, since a much larger clone is one nucleotide away. The chain recombines TRBV29-1 with TRBJ2-7; D may be TRBD2 (5 bases). Per germline, CDR1 SQVTM and CDR2 ANQGSEA. This CDR3 comprises 13 residues. V was pared by 7 bases and J by 4 bases, with 17 bases between. As DNA, the CDR3 is TGCAGCGCCCGGGGTAGCAGGAGTTACGAGCAGTACTTC. Protein: CSARGSRSYEQYF.

The V gene is TRBV20-1, the J gene TRBJ2-2, with a weak D call TRBD2 (7 bases). Germline V CDR1 and CDR2: DFQATT, SNEGSKA (reference sequence). The CDR3 extends over 14 amino acids. Trimming stripped 0 bases from V and 4 bases from J, with 9 bases between. The DNA for the CDR3 is TGCAGTGCTAGAGATCGGGGGGCCACCGGGGAGCTGTTTTTT. It yields the protein CSARDRGATGELFF.

This clonotype was counted ten times or more. The CDR3 here is CAISAGENTEAFF. The CDR3, as DNA: TGTGCCATCAGTGCGGGGGAAAACACTGAAGCTTTCTTT. V gene TRBV10-3 combines with J gene TRBJ1-1, with D maybe TRBD1 (5 bases). This CDR3 contains 13 residues. V dropped 4 bases and J dropped 2 bases, with 8 bases sitting between them. In germline, CDR1 is ENHRY, CDR2 SYGVKD.

The genes are TRBV5-6 and TRBJ2-7, with TRBD2 matching 11 bases. Germline CDR1 reads SGHDT; CDR2 reads YYEEEE. Losses at the gene ends were 0 bases for V and 3 bases for J; bases not matched to a gene: 5. The CDR3 is 16 residues long. The CDR3 region has the DNA TGTGCCAGCAGCTTGGGGGGGCTAGCGGGAGGCTACGAGCAGTACTTC. This gives the protein CASSLGGLAGGYEQYF.

The chain links TRBV19 to TRBJ2-5, with 9 bases fitting TRBD1. J lost 1 base, V lost 4 bases, and 7 bases had no gene match. The CDR3 consists of 16 residues. Germline values: CDR1 LNHDA, CDR2 SQIVND (reference sequence). Here the CDR3 reads CASSTSGTGFQETQYF. The CDR3 coding sequence is TGTGCCAGTAGTACCTCCGGGACAGGGTTCCAAGAGACCCAGTACTTC. The variable domain in full, completed from reference TRBV19 and TRBJ2-5, reads DGGITQSPKYLFRKEGQNVTLSCEQNLNHDAMYWYRQDPGQGLRLIYYSQIVNDFQKGDIAEGYSVSREKKESFPLTVTSAQKNPTAFYLCASSTSGTGFQETQYFGPGTRLLVL.

This clonotype was counted between two and nine times. The chain carries TRBV29-1 and TRBJ1-2; 10 positions match TRBD1. The V and J ends lost 1 base and 11 bases, in that order; junction bases with no gene match: 10. Germline CDR1 is SQVTM and CDR2 is ANQGSEA. This CDR3 has 14 amino acids. The CDR3 spells CSVEGRDRGGGYTF. In DNA form, the CDR3 reads TGCAGCGTTGAAGGCCGGGACAGGGGAGGAGGGTACACCTTC.

The chain has TRBV6-6 and TRBJ2-2, with D unclear. Per the germline V gene, CDR1 is MNHNY and CDR2 is SVGAGI (reference sequence). CDR3 length: 13 residues. The ends were cut back, 7 bases at V and 5 bases at J, with 11 bases in the middle. The CDR3 spells CASMTTVTGELFF. CDR3 DNA sequence: TGTGCCAGCATGACGACCGTGACCGGGGAGCTGTTTTTT.

This clonotype was seen ten or more times. The V and J genes are TRBV7-2 and TRBJ2-3; D is possibly TRBD1 (7 bases). Per the germline V gene, CDR1 is SGHTA and CDR2 is FQGNSA. The CDR3 totals 13 residues. With 3 bases removed from V and 14 bases from J, the gap between germline ends came to 18 bases. CDR3 sequence (DNA): TGTGCCAGCAGCTTGCCAAGGAGGGGGCCCCTGTATTTT. Amino acids: CASSLPRRGPLYF.

This clonotype was counted many times. The chain couples TRBV6-2 or TRBV6-3 to TRBJ2-3; TRBD2 is a possible D gene (6 bases). Trimming removed 2 bases at V and 8 bases at J, with 17 bases between. Germline-derived CDR1 and CDR2 are MNHEY and SVGEGT. The CDR3 totals 15 residues. The CDR3 loop is CASSYPGTVTGTQYF. In nucleotides, the CDR3 is TGTGCCAGCAGTTACCCGGGGACTGTCACGGGTACGCAGTATTTT.

The chain couples TRBV29-1 to TRBJ1-2, with unresolved D. The V end lost 5 bases, the J end lost 3 bases, and 10 bases lay between the germline ends. Germline V gene data show CDR1 as SQVTM and CDR2 as ANQGSEA. CDR3 length: 12 amino acids. The DNA for the CDR3 is TGCAGCGTTCGGGCAGCCCACTATGGCTACACCTTC. Protein sequence: CSVRAAHYGYTF.

The rearrangement uses TRBV19 and TRBJ1-4; no reliable D call. Deletions cut 5 bases from V and 0 bases from J, with 10 bases between. CDR1 and CDR2 (germline): LNHDA, SQIVND (reference sequence). The CDR3 covers 15 residues. The CDR3: CASSGNGATNEKLFF. The CDR3 DNA sequence: TGTGCCAGTAGTGGTAACGGCGCAACTAATGAAAAACTGTTTTTT.